This is a list of T cell receptor beta chains from one sample in a study of beta chain features in type 1 diabetes. TCRdb's table, derived via immunoSEQ multiplex PCR, lists solely in-frame clones and lacks some. The sample lists just over 450,000 clones, roughly 31% occurring once. Sequencing used naive CD4+ T cells from blood. These receptors originate from a man aged 18 to 29 in good health. CDR3s leave out the opening cysteine and the closing phenylalanine or tryptophan. Fields, in order: J gene, V gene, CDR3 protein.

TRBJ2-7 TRBV11-2 ASSPPGTSGRKGEQY
TRBJ2-5 TRBV29-1 SVGGQNQETQY
TRBJ2-5 TRBV5-4 ASSTTSGSETQY
TRBJ1-4 TRBV7-2 ASSNQGRVWEKLF
TRBJ2-2 TRBV5-1 ASSLASGFTGELF
TRBJ2-3 TRBV25-1 ASRGSTDTQY
TRBJ2-3 TRBV7-2 ASSLVGQGTDTQY
TRBJ2-7 TRBV5-1 ASSQDSLYEQY
TRBJ2-5 TRBV19 ASSIEETQY
TRBJ2-1 TRBV5-6 ASSRRTSSYNEQF
TRBJ1-5 TRBV9 ASSATGQSQPQH
TRBJ2-5 TRBV2 ASSPGLVGETQY
TRBJ2-1 TRBV7-2 ASSLVRASGDYNEQF
TRBJ2-2 TRBV29-1 SEGGRRADDTGELF
TRBJ2-1 TRBV5-1 ASSLASPGGVFSNEQF
TRBJ1-1 TRBV28 ASSSATVRERGTEAF
TRBJ2-5 TRBV15 ATSRDLRGRGQETQY
TRBJ2-2 TRBV9 ASTIIPGLAGAGELF
TRBJ2-6 TRBV11-2 ASSLGVYSSGANVLT
TRBJ2-7 TRBV30 AWSIRWDEQY
TRBJ2-1 TRBV2 ASSESNEQF
TRBJ2-6 TRBV25-1 ASSGAGANVLT
TRBJ2-1 TRBV7-9 ASSRRGESYNEQF
TRBJ2-3 TRBV7-9 ASSPSLAATDTQY
TRBJ2-7 TRBV10-3 AISEGLAPYYEQY
TRBJ2-4 TRBV7-2 ASSLEAGGVAKNIQY
TRBJ2-7 TRBV7-2 ASSLGQVMYEQY
TRBJ2-2 TRBV9 ASSVYPGGTGELF
TRBJ2-1 TRBV9 ASSVGGTTEQF
TRBJ2-7 TRBV7-2 ASSLERGTYEQY
TRBJ2-1 TRBV29-1 SVGAYYNEQF
TRBJ2-1 TRBV6-1 ASPGPYNEQF
TRBJ2-3 TRBV4-1 ASSWSGRRTDTQY
TRBJ2-7 TRBV7-2 ASSQGTAYEQY
TRBJ2-7 TRBV5-4 ASSLERGSYEQY
TRBJ1-5 TRBV7-3 ASSSWGNQPQH
TRBJ2-7 TRBV5-1 ASSRDRHEQY
TRBJ2-3 TRBV13 ASSLRATGDTQY
TRBJ2-5 TRBV28 ASSVGTGGETQY
TRBJ2-1 TRBV29-1 SVEDLGRNEQF
TRBJ2-1 TRBV9 ASSVLSGSYNEQF
TRBJ2-2 TRBV7-2 ASSPRGTGGTGELF
TRBJ1-2 TRBV5-4 ASSYDGYGYT
TRBJ1-5 TRBV2 ASSEDRGNQPQH
TRBJ1-2 TRBV30 ASPPGQAALYGYT
TRBJ2-3 TRBV10-3 AISDVPRTGGSDTQY
TRBJ2-7 TRBV6-1 ASSERGSFSGTSYEQY
TRBJ1-5 TRBV9 ASSTGEDQPQH
TRBJ2-7 TRBV29-1 SVLGLAGPYEQY
TRBJ2-7 TRBV5-1 ASSSDYEQY
TRBJ2-3 TRBV5-6 ASRDLGESDTQY
TRBJ2-5 TRBV4-1 ASSHAFGTQY